This note documents a single T cell receptor beta chain sequence. Its specificity is unknown. These data originate in a study of cytomegalovirus exposure and HLA in healthy donors. Study observations and caveats: Associated with cytomegalovirus, according to the listing, were around 160 TCR beta chains. CMV antigen specificity of a few CMV-associated chains was confirmed in vitro.

The donors were in the approximately 120-subject validation cohort, distinct from the approximately 610-subject first cohort. Sequencing used immunoSEQ multiplex PCR; TCRdb keeps in-frame clones, though not all of them. This sample carries about 78,000 clones, 90% to 96% of them seen once, and the ten largest clones take 1.6%. This CDR3 contains 13 residues. After removal of 4 bases from V and 3 bases from J, the junction contained 3 bases not matched to a gene. Germline CDR1 and CDR2: GTSNPN and SVGIG (reference sequence). The TCR sequence derives from a man aged 18 to 29 in good health and CMV-seropositive. The sequencing sample was made of PBMCs. The V call is TRBV30, the J call TRBJ1-2; 9 bases align to TRBD1. CDR3 bases: TGTGCCTGGACGGGACAGGGTTACTATGGCTACACCTTC. It codes for CAWTGQGYYGYTF.